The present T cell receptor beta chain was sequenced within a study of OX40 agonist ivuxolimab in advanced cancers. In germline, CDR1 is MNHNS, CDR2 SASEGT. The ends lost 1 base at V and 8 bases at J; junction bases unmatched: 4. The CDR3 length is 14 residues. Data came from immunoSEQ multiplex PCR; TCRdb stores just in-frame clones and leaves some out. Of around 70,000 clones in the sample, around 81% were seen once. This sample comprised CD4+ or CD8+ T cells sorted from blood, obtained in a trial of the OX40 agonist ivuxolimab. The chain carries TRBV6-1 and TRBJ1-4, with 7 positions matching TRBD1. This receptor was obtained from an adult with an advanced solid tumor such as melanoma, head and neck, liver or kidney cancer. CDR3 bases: TGTGCCAGCAGTGAAGGGGACAGCCGGGAAAAACTGTTTTTT. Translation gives CASSEGDSREKLFF.